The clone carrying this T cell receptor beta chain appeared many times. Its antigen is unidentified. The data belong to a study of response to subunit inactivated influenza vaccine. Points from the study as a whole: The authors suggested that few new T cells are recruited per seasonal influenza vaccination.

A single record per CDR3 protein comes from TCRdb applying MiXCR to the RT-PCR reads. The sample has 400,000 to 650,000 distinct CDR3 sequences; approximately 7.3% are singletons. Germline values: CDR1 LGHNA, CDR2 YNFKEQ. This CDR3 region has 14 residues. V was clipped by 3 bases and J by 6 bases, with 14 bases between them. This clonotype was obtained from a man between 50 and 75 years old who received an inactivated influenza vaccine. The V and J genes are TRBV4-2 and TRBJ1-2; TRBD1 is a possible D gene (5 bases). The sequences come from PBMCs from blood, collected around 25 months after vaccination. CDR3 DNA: TGTGCCAGCAGCCAGGGTGACAGTAGTAATGGCTACACCTTC. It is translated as CASSQGDSSNGYTF.